One and the same sample provided the 30 T cell receptor beta chains below, sequenced in a study of blood T cell repertoires in COVID-19. Clones were read by immunoSEQ multiplex PCR, and TCRdb kept only the in-frame ones, dropping some. The sample yields around 220,000 clones, 86% seen once. Sequencing was done on a sample of peripheral blood. The receptors shown here come from a woman aged 45-60 years with COVID-19, enrolled during active disease.

The table lists this clone with a count of one. The chain combines TRBV27 with TRBJ1-2; D unresolved. V lost 8 bases and J 0 bases, leaving 10 bases between the germline ends. Germline assignment: CDR1 MNHEY and CDR2 SMNVEV (reference sequence). CDR3 length: 13 amino acids. CDR3 sequence reads: CASAAAANYGYTF. The CDR3 nucleotides are TGTGCCAGCGCGGCAGCCGCTAACTATGGCTACACCTTC.

DNA of the CDR3: TGTGCCAGCAGCCTTCGGGGCGGGGTTACCTCCGAGACCCAGTACTTC. Its protein is CASSLRGGVTSETQYF. V gene TRBV3-1 (or the pseudogene TRBV3-2) combines with J gene TRBJ2-5; possibly TRBD2 for D (6 bases). Germline V gives CDR1 LGHDT, CDR2 YNNKEL (reference sequence). The CDR3 totals 16 residues. V dropped 4 bases and J dropped 5 bases, with 20 bases sitting between them.

The rearrangement uses TRBV10-3 and TRBJ1-1, with D hard to call. Looked up from germline, CDR1 is ENHRY and CDR2 is SYGVKD. This CDR3 comprises 13 residues. The V end lost 6 bases, the J end lost 5 bases, and 13 bases lay between the germline ends. CDR3 protein: CAISEPPGTEAFF. The CDR3 DNA is TGTGCCATCAGCGAGCCTCCGGGGACTGAAGCTTTCTTT.

V gene TRBV5-1 combines with J gene TRBJ1-4, with 11 positions matching TRBD1. The V and J ends lost 2 bases and 7 bases, in that order; junction bases with no gene match: 4. Germline-derived CDR1 and CDR2 are SGHRS and YFSETQ. The CDR3 runs to 15 residues. The CDR3 region is CASSFKGQGGEKLFF. The CDR3 DNA reads as TGCGCCAGCAGCTTTAAGGGACAGGGGGGTGAAAAACTGTTTTTT.

V gene TRBV20-1 combines with J gene TRBJ2-4, with D uncertain. The CDR3 has 11 amino acids. Germline V lookup: CDR1 DFQATT, CDR2 SNEGSKA (reference sequence). The ends were cut back, 4 bases at V and 9 bases at J, with 10 bases in the middle. CDR3 loop: CSATFERIQYF. The CDR3 region has the DNA TGCAGTGCTACTTTTGAGCGCATTCAGTACTTC.

V is TRBV12-3 or TRBV12-4 and J is TRBJ1-5; D call uncertain. The V end was cut by 1 base, the J end by 4 bases, with 5 bases between. The CDR3 spans 13 residues. The CDR3 is CASSLGQNQPQHF. The CDR3 DNA follows: TGTGCCAGCAGTTTAGGGCAGAATCAGCCCCAGCATTTT.

V and J are TRBV29-1 and TRBJ2-3; TRBD2 aligns across 9 bases. The CDR3 loop spans 14 amino acids. The V gene end was trimmed by 6 bases and the J gene end by 1 base; junction bases not matched to a gene: 5. Germline CDR1 reads SQVTM; CDR2 reads ANQGSEA. The CDR3 spells CSVAGGPGTDTQYF. CDR3 DNA sequence: TGCAGCGTCGCGGGGGGGCCCGGCACAGATACGCAGTATTTT.

V usage is TRBV28 and J usage is TRBJ1-2; D is perhaps TRBD1 (6 bases). This CDR3 is 15 amino acids long. The V gene's germline CDR1 is MDHEN and CDR2 SYDVKM. Deletions cut 4 bases from V and 3 bases from J, with 15 bases between. In DNA, the CDR3 is TGTGCCAGCAGTTCTCCCGGGGGGGCCGACTATGGCTACACCTTC. As protein: CASSSPGGADYGYTF.

The chain links TRBV6-6 to TRBJ2-3, with D perhaps TRBD1 (5 bases). V was trimmed by 4 bases and J by 5 bases, leaving 13 bases between them. There are 14 residues in the CDR3. Germline-derived CDR1 and CDR2 are MNHNY and SVGAGI (reference sequence). CDR3 sequence reads: CASSSPYRGDTQYF. The CDR3 DNA follows: TGTGCCAGCAGTTCCCCGTATAGGGGAGATACGCAGTATTTT.

The rearrangement links TRBV7-2 to TRBJ1-1, with D unresolved. Looked up from germline, CDR1 is SGHTA and CDR2 is FQGNSA. The CDR3 is made up of 17 amino acids. The V end lost 2 bases, the J end lost 1 base, and 17 bases lay between the germline ends. For the CDR3, the DNA is TGTGCCAGCAGCTTAAATGGCATCGGGGAGTCGAACACTGAAGCTTTCTTT. Translated, it gives CASSLNGIGESNTEAFF.

Notes on this clone: This sample includes further DNA sequences coding for the same CDR3. The rearrangement joins TRBV18 to TRBJ1-3; 8 positions match TRBD1. The ends lost 6 bases at V and 2 bases at J; junction bases unmatched: 3. The germline CDR1 and CDR2 sequences are KGHSH and LQKENI. The CDR3 sequence is 14 residues long. CDR3 bases: TGTGCCAGCTCCCCGACAGGGGCTGGAAACACCATATATTTT. Translation: CASSPTGAGNTIYF.

The V call is TRBV12-3 or TRBV12-4, the J call TRBJ1-5; no definite D call. The CDR3 has 13 amino acids. V was cut by 3 bases and J by 6 bases, with 9 bases left in between. CDR3 DNA: TGTGCCAGCAGTTTTGAGGAGGGTCAGCCCCAGCATTTT. As protein: CASSFEEGQPQHF.

This clone was counted between two and nine times. The rearrangement uses TRBV7-9 and TRBJ2-1, with D possibly being TRBD2 (5 bases). V dropped 6 bases and J dropped 6 bases, with 15 bases sitting between them. The CDR3 has 14 amino acids. Germline V gene sequence: CDR1 SEHNR, CDR2 FQNEAQ (reference sequence). CDR3 region: CASRLYDGLNEQFF. The CDR3 DNA reads TGTGCCAGCAGGTTGTATGACGGACTCAATGAGCAGTTCTTC.

The chain joins TRBV27 to TRBJ2-3; TRBD2 matches 8 bases. V lost 5 bases to trimming and J lost 3 bases; unmatched junction nucleotides: 4. The CDR3 loop spans 14 amino acids. The V gene's germline CDR1 is MNHEY and CDR2 SMNVEV (reference sequence). The CDR3 nucleotides read TGTGCCAGCAGTAGCCAGCGGGAGACAGATACGCAGTATTTT. This translates into CASSSQRETDTQYF.

This clone was seen a few times. The chain combines TRBV6-5 with TRBJ2-7; TRBD1 aligns across 10 bases. In germline, CDR1 is MNHEY, CDR2 SVGAGI. The CDR3 length is 14 residues. V lost 0 bases, J lost 5 bases, and 1 base stayed unmatched. The CDR3 DNA sequence: TGTGCCAGCAGTTACTCTGGGACAGGGGACGAGCAGTACTTC. This translates into CASSYSGTGDEQYF.

This chain links TRBV6-5 with TRBJ1-5, with D possibly TRBD1 on 5 matching bases. The germline V gene has CDR1 MNHEY and CDR2 SVGAGI. The CDR3 totals 14 residues. V was trimmed by 5 bases and J by 2 bases, leaving 10 bases between them. The CDR3 sequence is CASSRRGGNQPQHF. The CDR3 DNA is TGTGCCAGCAGTAGAAGGGGTGGCAATCAGCCCCAGCATTTT.

In this sample, this clone turned up once. The J gene is TRBJ2-7, the V gene TRBV9; a possible D gene is TRBD1 (5 bases). Looked up from germline, CDR1 is SGDLS and CDR2 is YYNGEE. V gave up 4 bases and J gave up 0 bases, with 11 bases separating them. This CDR3 region has 14 residues. In DNA, the CDR3 is TGTGCCAGCAGCCCCCTGACAGTCTCCTACGAGCAGTACTTC. Encoded protein: CASSPLTVSYEQYF.

The genes are TRBV29-1 and TRBJ2-3; no firm D call. V was pared by 5 bases and J by 0 bases, with 15 bases between. The germline gives CDR1 SQVTM, CDR2 ANQGSEA. The CDR3 totals 15 residues. The CDR3 loop is CSVFLSWSSTDTQYF. Written as DNA, the CDR3 is TGCAGCGTTTTCTTGAGTTGGAGTAGCACAGATACGCAGTATTTT.

J is TRBJ1-3 and V is TRBV5-8, with D perhaps TRBD1 (6 bases). The CDR3 totals 17 residues. The germline V and J ends were trimmed by 0 bases and 0 bases, with 13 bases remaining between them. Germline lookup yields CDR1 SGHTS and CDR2 YDEGEE. CDR3 nucleotides: TGTGCCAGCAGCTTGGGGACAGCTTCTGGCTCTGGAAACACCATATATTTT. Its translation: CASSLGTASGSGNTIYF.

The V and J genes are TRBV12-5 and TRBJ2-1, with D unresolved. Germline V gene data show CDR1 as LGHNT and CDR2 as FRNRAP. V dropped 6 bases and J dropped 7 bases, with 10 bases sitting between them. The CDR3 runs 12 residues. CDR3 coding DNA: TGTGCTAGTGGGCCTATCGAAAATGAGCAGTTCTTC. This encodes CASGPIENEQFF. The whole variable domain, filled in from reference TRBV12-5 and TRBJ2-1, reads DARVTQTPRHKVTEMGQEVTMRCQPILGHNTVFWYRQTMMQGLELLAYFRNRAPLDDSGMPKDRFSAEMPDATLATLKIQPSEPRDSAVYFCASGPIENEQFFGPGTRLTVL.

The V call is TRBV7-9, the J call TRBJ2-2; D perhaps matches TRBD1 (5 bases). Germline CDR1 and CDR2: SEHNR and FQNEAQ (reference sequence). Deletions cut 11 bases from V and 4 bases from J, with 17 bases between. The CDR3 has 14 amino acids. The CDR3 sequence: CAGQGVKGTGELFF. The CDR3 nucleotides read TGTGCCGGCCAGGGTGTTAAGGGCACCGGGGAGCTGTTTTTT. Combining the CDR3 with reference TRBV7-9 and TRBJ2-2 gives the whole variable domain DTGVSQNPRHKITKRGQNVTFRCDPISEHNRLYWYRQTLGQGPEFLTYFQNEAQLEKSRLLSDRFSAERPKGSFSTLEIQRTEQGDSAMYLCAGQGVKGTGELFFGEGSRLTVL.

The chain uses TRBV12-3 or TRBV12-4 and TRBJ1-2; D is perhaps TRBD1 (6 bases). Trimming took 6 bases from V and 4 from J, leaving 12 bases between them. This CDR3 spans 13 amino acids. The CDR3 sequence is CASRSRGGYGYTF. CDR3 sequence (DNA): TGTGCCAGCAGATCTCGAGGGGGCTATGGCTACACCTTC.

This clone was seen a few times. Here the CDR3 reads CASSPRTGGIRSPLHF. CDR3 coding DNA: TGTGCCAGCAGCCCCCGGACAGGGGGCATCCGTTCACCCCTCCACTTT. This chain connects TRBV7-9 to TRBJ1-6; 11 nucleotides align to TRBD1. V shed 5 bases, J shed 9 bases, and the junction held 9 bases outside the gene matches. The CDR3 length is 16 residues. Per the germline V gene, CDR1 is SEHNR and CDR2 is FQNEAQ (reference sequence).

The chain carries TRBV19 and TRBJ1-6; 8 bases align to TRBD1. V shed 5 bases, J shed 7 bases, and the junction held 4 bases outside the gene matches. From germline, CDR1 is LNHDA and CDR2 SQIVND (reference sequence). The CDR3 is 14 residues long. CDR3 amino acids: CASSAGTGNSPLHF. The CDR3 DNA reads as TGTGCCAGTAGTGCAGGGACAGGCAATTCACCCCTCCACTTT.

V usage is TRBV23-1 and J usage is TRBJ1-1; 9 bases match TRBD1. TRBV23-1 is labeled an ORF, and its function is uncertain. The CDR3 is made up of 17 amino acids. Trimming removed 2 bases from V and 5 bases from J; junction bases left unmatched: 12. The CDR3 DNA sequence: TGCGCCAGCAGTCAAGCCCACCTACAGGGGGCGGGTACTGAAGCTTTCTTT. Its protein is CASSQAHLQGAGTEAFF.

The chain joins TRBV4-1 to TRBJ2-4; 7 bases are shared with TRBD2. Germline lookup yields CDR1 MGHRA and CDR2 YSYEKL. The ends lost 3 bases at V and 0 bases at J; junction bases unmatched: 8. CDR3 length: 17 residues. CDR3 loop: CASSQMGGGIAKNIQYF. CDR3 bases: TGCGCCAGCAGCCAGATGGGCGGGGGAATAGCCAAAAACATTCAGTACTTC.

The V gene is TRBV28, the J gene TRBJ1-4, with TRBD1 identical over 7 bases. The CDR3 sequence is 17 residues long. V shed 6 bases and J 3 bases; nucleotides not matched to a gene: 13. Looked up from germline, CDR1 is MDHEN and CDR2 is SYDVKM. The CDR3 coding sequence is TGTGCCAGCAGCTTTGCATATTTGGGACAGTCTAATGAAAAACTGTTTTTT. The encoded protein is CASSFAYLGQSNEKLFF.

This chain connects TRBV30 to TRBJ2-3; the match to TRBD2 covers 9 bases. The CDR3 is 17 amino acids. Germline CDR1 GTSNPN, CDR2 SVGIG (reference sequence). V gave up 3 bases and J gave up 2 bases; unmatched junction bases: 12. The CDR3, as DNA: TGTGCCTGGAGCCTAACCCCCCTAGCGGGGTCCACAGATACGCAGTATTTT. Its protein product is CAWSLTPLAGSTDTQYF.

This clone was seen a few times. The CDR3 coding sequence is TGTGCCAGCAGGTTCACAGGGGGTTCCTATGGCTACACCTTC. Its translation: CASRFTGGSYGYTF. The gene calls are TRBV7-9 and TRBJ1-2; 8 bases match TRBD1. This CDR3 is 14 amino acids long. With V trimmed by 6 bases and J by 4 bases, 7 bases remained unmatched. The germline CDR1 and CDR2 sequences are SEHNR and FQNEAQ (reference sequence).

CDR3 in amino acids: CASSPTGSNEQFF. In DNA form, the CDR3 reads TGTGCCAGCAGCCCTACAGGGTCCAATGAGCAGTTCTTC. The chain combines TRBV7-3 with TRBJ2-1, with D tentatively TRBD1 (6 bases). V lost 5 bases and J 6 bases, leaving 11 bases between the germline ends. CDR3 length equals 13 residues. Looked up from germline, CDR1 is SGHTA and CDR2 is FQGTGA.